The T cell receptor (beta chain) described here comes from a study of blood T cell repertoires in COVID-19. Turning to the study itself: The origin of the acute and convalescent COVID-19 samples was the United States, Italy and Spain.

The table lists this clone with a few counts. Seattle-derived patients entered the study during active infection and were followed longitudinally. Repertoires were generated with immunoSEQ multiplex PCR, while TCRdb's copy carries only in-frame clones and drops some. The sample includes 85,000 to 100,000 clones, approximately 86% of them seen just once. V was pared by 5 bases and J by 0 bases, with 10 bases of the junction left unmatched. This CDR3 contains 18 residues. CDR1 and CDR2 (germline): MGHRA, YSYEKL. The clonotype comes from a man aged 45-65 years with COVID-19, enrolled during active disease. The V call is TRBV4-1, the J call TRBJ1-3; 10 bases are a match to TRBD1. Sequenced sample: peripheral blood. The CDR3 DNA reads TGCGCCAGCAGCTCTGACAGGGGGCCCTCGTCCTCTGGAAACACCATATATTTT. Translated: CASSSDRGPSSSGNTIYF.